The rows below give T cell receptor beta chains drawn from one sample of a study of cytomegalovirus exposure and HLA in healthy donors. Libraries were prepared by immunoSEQ multiplex PCR; TCRdb keeps only in-frame clonotypes and omits some of them. Of 160,000 or so clones listed, over 80% are singletons. The source material was PBMCs. The receptors were gathered from a young woman in good health and CMV-seronegative. Each CDR3 is given with its conserved first and last residue. A D gene is named only where the DNA matches it firmly. A clone size is listed for some rows: how often the clone was seen (once, few, many), or a class if it is expanded.

d_call	v_call	clone_size	j_call	cdr3_aa	cdr3_nt
NA	TRBV5-4	once	TRBJ1-1	CASSGSAGLTEAFF	TGTGCCAGCAGCGGTAGTGCGGGTCTCACTGAAGCTTTCTTT
NA	TRBV18	NA	TRBJ1-1	CASSPFGIGWENTEAFF	TGTGCCAGCTCACCATTCGGTATCGGGTGGGAGAACACTGAGGCTTTCTTT
TRBD1	TRBV28	NA	TRBJ2-5	CASSSSQGERETQYF	TGTGCCAGCAGTTCCTCACAGGGGGAGCGGGAGACCCAGTACTTC
TRBD1	TRBV11-3	NA	TRBJ2-7	CASSTGQGAYEQYF	TGTGCCAGCAGCACGGGACAGGGGGCCTACGAGCAGTACTTC
NA	TRBV5-4	NA	TRBJ1-1	CASSLDLGGPNTEAFF	TGTGCCAGCAGCTTGGATCTCGGGGGACCGAACACTGAAGCTTTCTTT
NA	TRBV28	NA	TRBJ1-2	CASSLRVTNYGYTF	TGTGCCAGCAGTCTCCGGGTAACGAACTATGGCTACACCTTC
TRBD1	TRBV7-9	NA	TRBJ2-6	CASSLSKGQISGANGLTF	TGTGCCAGCAGCTTGAGTAAGGGACAGATCTCTGGGGCCAACGGCCTGACTTTC
NA	TRBV11-2	NA	TRBJ1-4	CASSLAGSAGRQEKLFF	TGTGCCAGCAGCTTAGCAGGCTCGGCAGGGCGACAAGAAAAACTGTTTTTT
NA	TRBV19	NA	TRBJ1-2	CASSTTTGFYGYTF	TGTGCCAGTAGTACAACCACAGGGTTCTATGGCTACACCTTC
NA	TRBV28	NA	TRBJ1-5	CASSLFRGISNQPQHF	TGTGCCAGCAGTTTATTTCGGGGTATCAGCAATCAGCCCCAGCATTTT
NA	TRBV7-3	few	TRBJ1-1	CASSLTGRGAEAFF	TGTGCCAGCAGCTTAACCGGCAGGGGAGCTGAAGCTTTCTTT
TRBD1	TRBV7-2	NA	TRBJ2-5	CASSLTGYAETQYF	TGTGCCAGCAGCTTGACAGGGTATGCGGAGACCCAGTACTTC
NA	TRBV4-2	NA	TRBJ2-2	CASSPRLARVAGELFF	TGTGCCAGCAGCCCAAGACTGGCCCGGGTGGCTGGGGAGCTGTTTTTT
NA	TRBV5-4	few	TRBJ1-5	CASSLGGDNQPQHF	TGTGCCAGCAGCTTAGGGGGGGACAATCAGCCCCAGCATTTT
NA	TRBV7-9	few	TRBJ1-5	CSSSPSGGVNQPQHF	TGTTCCAGCAGCCCATCGGGCGGGGTCAATCAGCCCCAGCATTTT
NA	TRBV27	NA	TRBJ1-2	CASSLTGISHYGYTF	TGTGCCAGCAGTTTAACAGGGATCTCCCACTATGGCTACACCTTC
NA	TRBV13	NA	TRBJ1-2	CASKGPRPPNYGYTF	TGTGCCAGCAAGGGGCCTAGGCCCCCTAACTATGGCTACACCTTC
NA	TRBV10-3	NA	TRBJ1-1	CAIRELDSMNTEAFF	TGTGCCATCAGAGAACTCGACAGCATGAACACTGAAGCTTTCTTT
TRBD1	TRBV5-1	NA	TRBJ2-7	CASSGTAPYEQYF	TGCGCCAGCAGCGGGACAGCACCCTACGAGCAGTACTTC
TRBD1	TRBV28	NA	TRBJ1-1	CASSSPGTENTEAFF	TGTGCCAGCAGTTCCCCCGGGACAGAGAACACTGAAGCTTTCTTT
NA	TRBV6-1	NA	TRBJ2-7	CASSEENRPTYEQYF	TGTGCCAGCAGTGAAGAAAACAGGCCTACCTACGAGCAGTACTTC
TRBD2	TRBV27	NA	TRBJ2-1	CASRPSGVANEQFF	TGTGCCAGCAGACCCAGCGGGGTAGCCAATGAGCAGTTCTTC
TRBD1	TRBV11-2	NA	TRBJ2-7	CASSRDRGRVSEQYF	TGTGCCAGCAGCCGTGACAGGGGGCGCGTAAGCGAGCAGTACTTC
NA	TRBV6-4	NA	TRBJ1-5	CASSDSAGGNQPQHF	TGTGCCAGCAGTGACTCGGCAGGGGGCAATCAGCCCCAGCATTTT
TRBD1	TRBV13	NA	TRBJ1-4	CASSLKQGGEKLFF	TGTGCCAGCAGCTTAAAACAGGGGGGTGAAAAACTGTTTTTT
NA	TRBV9	NA	TRBJ2-5	CASSRRGLSEAETQYF	TGTGCCAGCAGCCGCCGGGGACTTTCAGAGGCAGAGACCCAGTACTTC
NA	TRBV30	once	TRBJ2-7	CAGHFRGVAYEQYF	TGTGCCGGACATTTCAGGGGAGTCGCGTACGAGCAGTACTTC
NA	TRBV19	NA	TRBJ1-5	CASSIGRDQPQHF	TGTGCCAGTAGTATAGGCAGGGATCAGCCCCAGCATTTT
NA	TRBV4-1	once	TRBJ2-2	CASSQADRNTGELFF	TGCGCCAGCAGCCAAGCGGACAGGAACACCGGGGAGCTGTTTTTT
NA	TRBV7-9	NA	TRBJ2-7	CASSPGSYEQYF	TGTGCCAGCAGCCCCGGGTCCTACGAGCAGTACTTC
TRBD1	TRBV6-1	NA	TRBJ2-3	CASSSTGPYTDTQYF	TGTGCCAGCAGTTCGACAGGGCCCTACACAGATACGCAGTATTTT
NA	TRBV19	NA	TRBJ1-1	CASSLQGGSTEAFF	TGTGCCAGTAGTCTACAGGGTGGGTCCACTGAAGCTTTCTTT
TRBD2	TRBV30	NA	TRBJ2-1	CAWSRPSGGSYNEQFF	TGTGCCTGGAGCCGCCCTAGCGGGGGTTCCTACAATGAGCAGTTCTTC
NA	TRBV11-3	NA	TRBJ2-7	CASSLVANEQYF	TGTGCCAGCAGCTTAGTAGCGAACGAGCAGTACTTC
NA	TRBV7-6	NA	TRBJ1-1	CASSLRRGVTEAFF	TGTGCCAGCAGCTTGCGCCGGGGAGTAACTGAAGCTTTCTTT
TRBD1	TRBV27	few	TRBJ2-7	CASSFYGTGGSYEQYF	TGTGCCAGCAGTTTTTACGGGACAGGGGGCTCCTACGAGCAGTACTTC
NA	TRBV6-5	NA	TRBJ1-1	CASSYRGGNTEAFF	TGTGCCAGCAGTTACAGGGGCGGGAACACTGAAGCTTTCTTT
TRBD1	TRBV30	NA	TRBJ1-2	CAWDRGRSYGYTF	TGTGCCTGGGACAGGGGGCGCAGCTATGGCTACACCTTC
NA	TRBV11-2	NA	TRBJ1-3	CASSPGAGPSSSGNTIYF	TGTGCCAGCAGCCCCGGTGCGGGACCCTCATCTTCTGGAAACACCATATATTTT
TRBD1	TRBV9	NA	TRBJ1-6	CASSGGTVDSPLHF	TGTGCCAGCAGCGGGGGGACAGTGGATTCACCCCTCCACTTT
NA	TRBV5-4	NA	TRBJ2-2	CASSLASGELFF	TGTGCCAGCAGCTTGGCTAGCGGGGAGCTGTTTTTT
NA	TRBV6-6	NA	TRBJ1-1	CASSSSGANTEAFF	TGTGCCAGCAGTTCAAGTGGGGCGAACACTGAAGCTTTCTTT
TRBD1	TRBV7-8	NA	TRBJ2-7	CASRLSRDRSYEQYF	TGTGCCAGCAGGTTGAGCCGGGACAGGAGCTACGAGCAGTACTTC
NA	TRBV11-3	NA	TRBJ1-1	CASSPREPNTEAFF	TGTGCCAGCAGCCCCCGCGAACCGAACACTGAAGCTTTCTTT
TRBD2	TRBV14	NA	TRBJ2-3	CASRQTSGADADTQYF	TGTGCCAGCAGGCAGACTAGCGGGGCAGATGCAGATACGCAGTATTTT
TRBD2	TRBV7-9	NA	TRBJ2-5	CASSLGLAEQETQYF	TGTGCCAGCAGCTTAGGCCTAGCGGAACAAGAGACCCAGTACTTC
NA	TRBV23-1	NA	TRBJ1-1	CASRGVEAEAFF	TGCGCCAGCAGAGGGGTTGAAGCTGAAGCTTTCTTT
NA	TRBV4-2	once	TRBJ2-7	CASSQDAGEAHEQYF	TGTGCCAGCAGCCAAGACGCCGGAGAGGCTCACGAGCAGTACTTC
NA	TRBV5-1	NA	TRBJ1-1	CASRGRVEGIKAFF	TGCGCCAGCAGAGGGCGTGTGGAGGGTATCAAGGCTTTCTTT
NA	TRBV5-6	NA	TRBJ2-2	CASSRDTGELFF	TGTGCCAGCAGCCGGGACACCGGGGAGCTGTTTTTT
NA	TRBV7-2	NA	TRBJ1-2	CASSLGRGGYTF	TGTGCCAGCAGCTTAGGACGGGGAGGCTACACCTTC
NA	TRBV6-5	NA	TRBJ2-1	CASSYSLAVYNEQFF	TGTGCCAGCAGTTACTCTCTCGCAGTTTACAATGAGCAGTTCTTC
NA	TRBV27	NA	TRBJ1-5	CASSLSGTGNQPQHF	TGTGCCAGCAGTTTATCGGGGACTGGGAATCAGCCCCAGCATTTT